These 12 T cell receptor beta chains were all obtained from the same sample, sequenced in a study of cytomegalovirus exposure and HLA in healthy donors (dated by TCRdb to about 2017). The library was made by the immunoSEQ multiplex PCR assay. A mixture of 60 forward primers for TCR Vbeta segments and 13 reverse primers for TCR Jbeta segments was used in the multiplex PCR. Not all clones reach the TCRdb copy of this immuneACCESS table, which keeps in-frame sequences only. Checked studies attribute under half of the gap to unresolved V genes and leave the rest unexplained. For this sample the table gives around 100,000 clones, of which 55% to 80% were detected only once. 2.2% of the sample is taken by the ten largest. The material sequenced was PBMCs. The receptors shown here come from a woman aged 25-40 years in good health and CMV-seronegative.

This clone appeared a single time. The chain is built from TRBV6-5 and TRBJ2-5, with a possible D match to TRBD1 (5 bases). CDR3 length: 11 amino acids. The V gene's germline CDR1 is MNHEY and CDR2 SVGAGI. Between the trimmed V and J ends, which lost 8 bases and 5 bases, there was a span of 9 bases. The chain's CDR3 is CASGYRETQYF. Written as DNA, the CDR3 is TGTGCCAGCGGCTACAGGGAGACCCAGTACTTC.

The chain is built from TRBV6-5 and TRBJ1-1; TRBD1 matches 8 bases. CDR1 MNHEY and CDR2 SVGAGI come from the germline V gene. V was clipped by 6 bases and J by 0 bases; unmatched bases: 6. CDR3 length: 15 residues. The CDR3 is CASRTRQGMNTEAFF. CDR3 sequence (DNA): TGTGCCAGCAGAACAAGACAGGGGATGAACACTGAAGCTTTCTTT.

This chain uses TRBV4-3 with TRBJ2-1, with 11 positions matching TRBD2. The length of the CDR3 is 17 residues. Germline loops: CDR1 LGHNA, CDR2 YSLEER. J was trimmed by 0 bases and V by 0 bases; bases with no gene match: 1. Here the CDR3 reads CASSQDSGRASYNEQFF. CDR3 bases: TGCGCCAGCAGCCAAGATAGCGGGAGGGCCTCCTACAATGAGCAGTTCTTC.

The gene calls are TRBV2 and TRBJ1-2, with D perhaps matching TRBD1 (5 bases). Germline CDR1 reads SNHLY; CDR2 reads FYNNEI. Trimming removed 4 bases at V and 4 bases at J, with 10 bases between. The CDR3 sequence is 13 residues long. CDR3 residues: CASSGSGRYGYTF. The CDR3 coding sequence is TGTGCCAGCAGTGGGTCAGGGCGCTATGGCTACACCTTC.

This clone appeared a few times. The rearrangement uses TRBV2 and TRBJ1-2, with 12 positions matching TRBD1. Germline V gene lookup returns CDR1 SNHLY and CDR2 FYNNEI. J gave up 3 bases and V 4 bases, and 9 bases lay outside the gene matches. This CDR3 region has 17 residues. The CDR3 DNA sequence: TGTGCCAGCAGTGGAAGGGACAGGGGGCAAGGGGACTATGGCTACACCTTC. Translation: CASSGRDRGQGDYGYTF. Combining the CDR3 with reference TRBV2 and TRBJ1-2 gives the whole variable domain EPEVTQTPSHQVTQMGQEVILRCVPISNHLYFYWYRQILGQKVEFLVSFYNNEISEKSEIFDDQFSVERPDGSNFTLKIRSTKLEDSAMYFCASSGRDRGQGDYGYTFGSGTRLTVV.

The V gene is TRBV30, the J gene TRBJ1-6; tentatively, D is TRBD1 (6 bases). Trimming took off 0 bases at V and 10 bases at J, with 10 bases between the two ends. Germline V gene sequence: CDR1 GTSNPN, CDR2 SVGIG (reference sequence). The CDR3 contains 13 residues. Written as DNA, the CDR3 is TGTGCCTGGAGTGTAAAAGGGGGATCACCCCTCCACTTT. This codes for CAWSVKGGSPLHF.

This CDR3 is CASNRLGQGTDTQYF. The DNA of the CDR3 is TGTGCCAGCAATCGACTCGGACAGGGCACAGATACGCAGTATTTT. The V and J genes are TRBV28 and TRBJ2-3, with TRBD1 matching 7 bases. V shed 7 bases and J 1 base; nucleotides not matched to a gene: 8. Looked up from germline, CDR1 is MDHEN and CDR2 is SYDVKM. This CDR3 region has 15 residues.

The chain recombines TRBV7-9 with TRBJ2-2; 7 bases fit TRBD2. This CDR3 contains 15 residues. After removal of 5 bases from V and 1 base from J, the junction contained 4 bases not matched to a gene. Per the germline V gene, CDR1 is SEHNR and CDR2 is FQNEAQ (reference sequence). In nucleotides, the CDR3 is TGTGCCAGCAGCGGCAGGGAGGGGAACACCGGGGAGCTGTTTTTT. Its translation is CASSGREGNTGELFF. The full variable domain, in which reference TRBV7-9 and TRBJ2-2 provide the parts outside the CDR3, is DTGVSQNPRHKITKRGQNVTFRCDPISEHNRLYWYRQTLGQGPEFLTYFQNEAQLEKSRLLSDRFSAERPKGSFSTLEIQRTEQGDSAMYLCASSGREGNTGELFFGEGSRLTVL.

The chain links TRBV28 to TRBJ1-2, with a tentative D call TRBD1 (6 bases). Germline V gene sequence: CDR1 MDHEN, CDR2 SYDVKM. The CDR3 is 13 residues long. V lost 11 bases to trimming and J lost 5 bases, with 18 bases between them. CDR3 sequence: CAGGAGQNYGYTF. CDR3 in DNA: TGTGCCGGGGGGGCAGGGCAGAATTATGGCTACACCTTC.

The chain is built from TRBV2 and TRBJ1-3, with a weak D call TRBD1 (5 bases). Per germline, CDR1 SNHLY and CDR2 FYNNEI. There are 16 residues in the CDR3. Deletions cut 1 base from V and 3 bases from J, with 13 bases between. The CDR3 nucleotides are TGTGCCAGCAGTGAAGGCAGGGACTTGGGTGGAAACACCATATATTTT. Its protein is CASSEGRDLGGNTIYF. Using reference TRBV2 and TRBJ1-3 for the parts outside the CDR3, the full variable domain is EPEVTQTPSHQVTQMGQEVILRCVPISNHLYFYWYRQILGQKVEFLVSFYNNEISEKSEIFDDQFSVERPDGSNFTLKIRSTKLEDSAMYFCASSEGRDLGGNTIYFGEGSWLTVV.

This clone has only a few counts. The chain carries TRBV5-6 and TRBJ1-1, with 9 nucleotides matching TRBD1. With 1 base clipped from V and 4 bases from J, the junction kept 5 bases outside the gene matches. Germline-derived CDR1 and CDR2 are SGHDT and YYEEEE. The CDR3 sequence is 15 residues long. The CDR3 nucleotides read TGTGCCAGCAGCTTGCGGATGACAGGGGGCACTGAAGCTTTCTTT. It encodes CASSLRMTGGTEAFF.

J is TRBJ2-7 and V is TRBV9, with TRBD1 matching over 9 bases. Germline V CDR1 and CDR2: SGDLS, YYNGEE. The CDR3 has 14 amino acids. Trimming removed 3 bases from V and 6 bases from J; junction bases left unmatched: 7. CDR3 sequence reads: CASSAQGQGGEQYF. As DNA, the CDR3 is TGTGCCAGCAGCGCACAGGGACAGGGTGGCGAGCAGTACTTC.